Here is one T cell receptor beta chain with its context. Its antigen remains unknown. This entry is derived from a study of shared clonotypes between healthy human individuals. Study-wide points: Among a few donors, roughly 5% of naive CD4 clonotypes were found in common.

Assay used: immunoSEQ multiplex PCR; TCRdb lists only in-frame clones, some missing. Of approximately 1,500,000 clones in the sample, roughly 96% are singletons; the top ten hold approximately 1%. After removal of 4 bases from V and 2 bases from J, the junction contained 4 bases not matched to a gene. Looked up from germline, CDR1 is SEHNR and CDR2 is FQNEAQ (reference sequence). CDR3 size: 14 residues. This TCR was sampled from a young man in good health. This chain uses TRBV7-9 with TRBJ2-5, with 7 positions matching TRBD2. Sample: naive CD4+ T cells sorted from blood. Subset noted: CD45RA+ positively selected. The CDR3 spells CASSSSSGQETQYF. The CDR3 DNA reads TGTGCCAGCAGCTCGTCTAGCGGACAAGAGACCCAGTACTTC.